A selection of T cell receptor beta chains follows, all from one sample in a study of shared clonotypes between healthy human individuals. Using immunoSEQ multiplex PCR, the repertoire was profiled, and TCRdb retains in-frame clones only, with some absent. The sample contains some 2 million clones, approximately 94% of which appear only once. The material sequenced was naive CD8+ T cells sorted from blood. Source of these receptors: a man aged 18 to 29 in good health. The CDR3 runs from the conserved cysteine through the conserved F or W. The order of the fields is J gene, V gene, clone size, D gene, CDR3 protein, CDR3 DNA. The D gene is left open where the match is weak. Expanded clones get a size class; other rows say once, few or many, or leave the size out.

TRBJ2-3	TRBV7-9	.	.	CASSVTGDHPPDTQYF	TGTGCCAGCAGCGTCACGGGGGACCACCCCCCAGATACGCAGTATTTT
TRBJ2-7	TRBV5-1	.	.	CASSLNSGTYEQYF	TGCGCCAGCAGCTTAAATTCAGGGACCTACGAGCAGTACTTC
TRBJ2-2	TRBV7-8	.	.	CASSSRGAGPGTGELFF	TGTGCCAGCAGCTCCCGGGGGGCAGGCCCGGGGACCGGGGAGCTGTTTTTT
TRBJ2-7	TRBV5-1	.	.	CASSFVGIDEQYF	TGCGCCAGCAGCTTTGTGGGGATCGACGAGCAGTACTTC
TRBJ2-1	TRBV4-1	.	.	CASSQDKGGDLNNEQFF	TGCGCCAGCAGCCAAGACAAAGGGGGGGACCTCAACAATGAGCAGTTCTTC
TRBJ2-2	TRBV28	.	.	CASSPTDYTGELFF	TGTGCCAGCAGCCCCACCGATTACACCGGGGAGCTGTTTTTT
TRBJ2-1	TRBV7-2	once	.	CASSFGTTSAGEQFF	TGTGCCAGCAGCTTTGGGACAACCAGCGCCGGTGAGCAGTTCTTC
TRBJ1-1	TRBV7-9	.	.	CASGSSPGKPSTGTEAFF	TGTGCCAGCGGCTCCTCCCCGGGCAAACCCAGTACGGGCACTGAAGCTTTCTTT
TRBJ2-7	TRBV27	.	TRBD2	CASSPGLAGGEQYF	TGTGCCAGCAGTCCGGGACTAGCGGGCGGAGAGCAGTACTTC
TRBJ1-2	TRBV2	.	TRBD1	CASSDVLGQGAPFGGYTF	TGTGCCAGCAGTGACGTTTTAGGACAGGGGGCTCCCTTTGGGGGCTACACCTTC
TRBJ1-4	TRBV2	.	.	CASSGQREKLFF	TGTGCCAGCAGCGGACAGAGAGAAAAACTGTTTTTT
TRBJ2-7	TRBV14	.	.	CASSQDQPRSYEQYF	TGTGCCAGCAGCCAAGATCAACCGCGCTCCTACGAGCAGTACTTC
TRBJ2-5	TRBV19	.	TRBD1	CASSVRDRAFETQYF	TGTGCCAGTAGTGTCCGGGACAGGGCCTTTGAGACCCAGTACTTC
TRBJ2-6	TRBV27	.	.	CASSFMGAGANVLTF	TGTGCCAGCAGTTTCATGGGAGCTGGGGCCAACGTCCTGACTTTC
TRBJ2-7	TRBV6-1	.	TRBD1	CASNPRTGGYEQYF	TGTGCCAGCAACCCAAGGACAGGGGGCTACGAGCAGTACTTC
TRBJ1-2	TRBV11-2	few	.	CASSPTDVYGYTF	TGTGCCAGCAGCCCGACAGACGTCTATGGCTACACCTTC
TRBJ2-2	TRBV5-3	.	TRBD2	CARSPHGLVWTGELFF	TGTGCCAGAAGCCCACACGGACTAGTTTGGACCGGGGAGCTGTTTTTT
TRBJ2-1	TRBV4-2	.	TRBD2	CASSQVGVAGGIDEQFF	TGTGCCAGCAGCCAAGTTGGGGTAGCGGGGGGCATCGATGAGCAGTTCTTC
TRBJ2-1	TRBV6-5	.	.	CASSYGGGNEQFF	TGTGCCAGCAGTTACGGTGGAGGGAATGAGCAGTTCTTC
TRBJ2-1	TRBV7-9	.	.	CASSYIDDADEQFF	TGTGCCAGCAGCTATATTGACGATGCCGATGAGCAGTTCTTC
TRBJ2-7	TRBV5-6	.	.	CASSPTGSYEQYF	TGTGCCAGCAGCCCGACAGGATCCTACGAGCAGTACTTC
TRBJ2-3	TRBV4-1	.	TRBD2	CASSQVGTSGRTDTQYF	TGCGCCAGCAGCCAAGTGGGTACTAGCGGTCGCACAGATACGCAGTATTTT
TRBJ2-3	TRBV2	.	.	CASSGGVSSTDTQYF	TGTGCCAGCAGTGGGGGAGTTTCTAGCACAGATACGCAGTATTTT
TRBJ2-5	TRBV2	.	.	CASSDSGIGETQYF	TGTGCCAGCAGTGATTCAGGGATTGGGGAGACCCAGTACTTC
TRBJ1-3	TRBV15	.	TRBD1	CATSRRTGDSGNTIYF	TGTGCCACCAGCAGGAGGACAGGCGACTCTGGAAACACCATATATTTT
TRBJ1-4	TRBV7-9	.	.	CASSETYGEKLFF	TGTGCCAGCAGCGAGACATACGGGGAAAAACTGTTTTTT